The present entry profiles one T cell receptor (beta chain) with its context. Its recognized antigen is unknown. Base qualities were left out, and no much larger clone turns up one base away. Its CDR3 holds 16 amino acids, cysteine through phenylalanine. The kept DNA is CDR3 alone, 48 bases in frame from the first base. According to the germline V gene, CDR1 reads MDHEN and CDR2 reads SYDVKM. Relative to germline, V is missing 1 base and J is missing 6 bases, with 9 bases of the junction outside any gene match. Repertoires were sampled multiple times during chemoradiotherapy, which allowed clonal expansion in the tumor microenvironment to be followed. Preparation of the library involved the immunoSEQ multiplex PCR assay. Drawn from immuneACCESS, this table holds only the in-frame rearrangements with V and J called that TCRdb kept. Clones are partly lost; checked studies trace under half to an unresolved V gene and leave the rest unexplained. The sample profile shows under 20,000 clones; more than 80% of them were found once. The top ten constitute roughly 3.7% of the sample.

This sample was included in a study of chemoradiotherapy in HPV16-positive cancers (dated by TCRdb to 2021 to 2024). General notes on the study: Using functional T-cell assays on cells from a couple of HPV16-positive patients, the researchers defined candidate HPV-specific T-cell clones and common TCR motifs. The study asked whether T-cell immunity to the HPV oncoproteins E6 and E7 changes during chemoradiotherapy and whether this immunity affects survival. Next, the candidate HPV-specific TCRs and motifs were followed in TCR repertoires from over 85 patients with HPV-related cancers.

Here is what the overall study found, with its caveats: The functional definition of HPV-specific T cells was derived from only two HPV16-positive patients, and the survival association was reported for HPV16-positive patients. Expansion of candidate HPV-specific clones and E7-related TCR motifs was observed in the tumor microenvironment during treatment, whereas no such expansion was observed for non-HPV-specific T cells. In HPV16-positive patients, expansion of HPV-responsive T cells during chemoradiotherapy was found to be associated with improved recurrence-free survival.

The V gene is TRBV28 and the J gene is TRBJ1-5; 7 of the junction bases match TRBD1. The sequenced sample was blood, obtained from a patient who underwent chemoradiotherapy. The TCR comes from a human donor with HPV-associated anogenital cancer. In nucleotides, the sequence is TGTGCCAGCAGTTTATTGGCTAGAGGGGGCGGTCAGCCCCAGCATTTT. It encodes CASSLLARGGGQPQHF.